The clone carrying this T cell receptor beta chain was observed at least ten times. TCRdb ran MiXCR on the RACE reads and lists one entry per CDR3 protein. The repertoire consists of roughly 180,000 distinct CDR3 sequences, with about a fifth occurring once and the leading ten covering about 6.7%. Time point meaning: patch test 1, 2 weeks after DPC sensitization. Treatment noted: therapeutic diphenylcyclopropenone sensitization with weekly scalp DPC. Germline values: CDR1 SGHVS, CDR2 FQNEAQ. Trimming shortened V by 5 bases and J by 1 base, and 11 bases separated the two germline ends. This CDR3 contains 14 residues. This sample stems from a study of human T cells and chemical hapten exposure.

The sequence derives from a woman between 45 and 60 years old with alopecia areata. Some clones in this sample may be carry-over from other donors' samples. The material sequenced was whole blood, taken in connection with sensitization to the hapten diphenylcyclopropenone (DPC). The V call is TRBV7-8, the J call TRBJ2-5, with D maybe TRBD2 (5 bases). DNA for the CDR3: TGTGCCAGCAGCATTAAGCGGACCCAAGAGACCCAGTACTTC. This encodes CASSIKRTQETQYF.